A single TCR beta chain is shown here with its context. Antigen: not known. Trimming took 7 bases from V and 3 from J, leaving 17 bases between them. Germline CDR1 and CDR2: ENHRY and SYGVKD. This CDR3 comprises 15 residues. cDNA libraries for TCR beta contained unique molecular identifiers. Each sample of roughly 0.95 to 10 million input T cells yielded roughly 500,000 cDNA molecules, so each molecule approximated one T cell. TCRdb reprocessed the PCR reads with MiXCR, giving one entry per CDR3 protein. There are around 250,000 distinct CDR3 sequences in the sample; about 40% occur only once, and 4% to 6% lies in the top ten. This specimen belongs to a study of post-analysis software for immune sequencing data. General observations from the study: Patients used a few TRBV segments, including TRBV5-6, TRBV5-1 and TRBV20-1, more often than controls. Controls' normalized Chao1 diversity significantly exceeded that of multiple sclerosis patients.

The sequencing input was blood. The source of this sequence is a girl aged 10 to 17 with multiple sclerosis. V and J are TRBV10-3 and TRBJ2-3, with a weak D call TRBD1 (6 bases). The CDR3 spells CAITNTGMGTDTQYF. CDR3 coding DNA: TGTGCCATCACTAACACAGGGATGGGGACAGATACGCAGTATTTT.